The 4 T cell receptor beta chains below were found in one sample sequenced in a study of CD8+CD57+ T cells in acquired aplastic anemia. Genomic DNA templated the TCR beta VDJ and CDR3 profiling. TCRdb re-called the reads through MiXCR, storing one row per CDR3 protein. The sample has roughly 250,000 distinct CDR3 sequences; roughly 80% are singletons. All patients picked for sequencing had shown, by flow cytometry, an expansion of CD8+CD57+ cells. The specimen sequenced was sorted CD4+, CD8+, or CD8+CD57+ T cells (not recorded which) from PBMCs. The receptor set was obtained from a human donor with aplastic anemia.

This sequence joins TRBV19 and TRBJ2-1; 9 bases are shared with TRBD1. Trimming at V came to 4 bases and at J to 9 bases, leaving 4 bases not matched to a gene. From germline, CDR1 is LNHDA and CDR2 SQIVND (reference sequence). The CDR3 totals 13 residues. CDR3 amino acids: CASSTQGALEQFF. CDR3 DNA sequence: TGTGCCAGTAGTACACAGGGGGCTCTTGAGCAGTTCTTC.

V is TRBV7-8 and J is TRBJ1-3, with 9 bases that match TRBD1. V lost 4 bases and J lost 16; bases outside the gene matches: 14. In germline, CDR1 is SGHVS, CDR2 FQNEAQ. This CDR3 is 14 amino acids long. The CDR3 sequence: CASSSGTGYGNTYF. The DNA of the CDR3 is TGTGCCAGCAGCTCCGGGACAGGGTATGGCAACACCTATTTT.

Comment on this clonotype: One end of the junction is discordant with germline, which a read error may explain. The chain carries TRBV7-8 and TRBJ1-1, with D unclear. Germline CDR1 SGHVS, CDR2 FQNEAQ. The CDR3 totals 15 residues. The CDR3 region is CASSLAGGGDSEDFF. CDR3 DNA sequence: TGTGCCAGCAGCTTAGCGGGAGGTGGCGATTCTGAAGATTTCTTT.

In its sample, this clonotype was seen a few times. The rearrangement links TRBV7-9 to TRBJ2-7; D gene unclear. Per germline, CDR1 SEHNR and CDR2 FQNEAQ (reference sequence). This CDR3 contains 11 residues. The ends were cut back, 1 base at V and 7 bases at J, with 5 bases in the middle. This CDR3 reads CASSLVGEQYF. CDR3 bases: TGTGCCAGCAGCTTAGTTGGGGAGCAGTACTTC.